The text below deals with one TCR beta chain. Its antigen is unidentified. Assay used: immunoSEQ multiplex PCR; TCRdb lists only in-frame clones, some missing. The table includes roughly 80,000 clones, 90% to 95% detected once. These data belong to a study of OX40 agonist ivuxolimab in advanced cancers. About the research overall: Partial responses were achieved by three patients, of whom one had hepatocellular carcinoma and two had cutaneous melanoma. Study-level results: Clonal expansion among partial responders at 0.1-3.0 mg/kg ranked near the lowest. There were also nonresponders showing low normalized T-cell clonal expansion.

The trim removed 6 bases at V and 6 bases at J, leaving 9 bases unmatched. This CDR3 has 15 amino acids. Germline assignment: CDR1 MNHNY and CDR2 SVGAGI (reference sequence). The chain links TRBV6-6 to TRBJ1-5, with 9 nucleotides matching TRBD1. The TCR sequence derives from an adult with an advanced solid tumor such as melanoma, head and neck, liver or kidney cancer. Sequenced here: CD4+ or CD8+ T cells sorted from blood, sampled in a trial of the OX40 agonist ivuxolimab. This chain's CDR3 is CASSPLTGGAQPQHF. The CDR3 region has the DNA TGTGCCAGCAGCCCCCTGACAGGGGGAGCTCAGCCCCAGCATTTT.